The T cell receptor (beta chain) under discussion was sequenced for a study of shared clonotypes between healthy human individuals. The overall study: The cohort had two women and a few men, ages 18 to 49. Broader study findings: Sequencing depth was expected to influence donor clonotype sharing. Of the naive CD4 clonotypes, around 5.2% were shared across a few donors. It was only blood that was sampled, and tissue repertoires likely differ.

Generated by immunoSEQ multiplex PCR, the TCRdb table keeps only in-frame clones and is missing some. The sample has around 2,000,000 clones; 85% to 95% are singletons. Trimming pared 6 bases from V and 0 bases from J, leaving 5 bases between. The CDR3 consists of 13 residues. Germline V gene lookup returns CDR1 MNHNS and CDR2 SASEGT. This clone was detected only once. Its target is not known. As defined, naive CD8 cells were CD45RO-negative and positively selected for CCR7, with terminally differentiated effector memory CD45RA+ cells excluded. The sequenced material came from naive CD8+ T cells sorted from blood. The clonotype was recovered from a man younger than 30 in good health. This sequence joins TRBV6-1 and TRBJ1-4; D unclear. CDR3 residues: CASRSSTNEKLFF. CDR3 nucleotide sequence: TGTGCCAGCAGGTCGTCAACTAATGAAAAACTGTTTTTT.